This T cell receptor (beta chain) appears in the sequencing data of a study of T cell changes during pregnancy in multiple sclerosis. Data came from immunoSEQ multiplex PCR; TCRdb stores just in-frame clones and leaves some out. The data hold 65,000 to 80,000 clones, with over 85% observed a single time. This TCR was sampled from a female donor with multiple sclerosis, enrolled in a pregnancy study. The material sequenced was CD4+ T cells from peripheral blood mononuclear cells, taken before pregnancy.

For the CDR3, the DNA is TGTGCCAGCAGCGTACCTGCGGGACAGGGGATTGGTGAGCAGTTCTTC. The encoded protein is CASSVPAGQGIGEQFF. The chain employs TRBV6-4 and TRBJ2-1, with 10 bases matching TRBD1. From germline, CDR1 is MRHNA and CDR2 SNTAGT. The junction had 14 bases not matched to a gene; V was cut back by 6 bases and J by 9 bases. This CDR3 has 16 residues.